The rows below give T cell receptor beta chains drawn from one sample of a study of T-cell memory formation after mild COVID-19. TCRdb used MiXCR to reprocess the 5' RACE reads, holding one entry per CDR3 protein. This table holds 250,000 to 300,000 distinct CDR3 sequences, 16% found once. Sequencing was carried out using PBMCs or a T cell subset sorted from them (not recorded which). These receptors were taken from a man younger than 35 who had mild COVID-19 (a few samples of this study predate the infection). Cell type and time point are not known. The CDR3 runs from the conserved cysteine through the conserved F or W. The order of the fields is D gene, clone size, V gene, J gene, CDR3 DNA, CDR3 protein. The D gene is left open where the match is weak. Size is stated for part of the rows, as once, few or many counts, or as a class when the clone is expanded.

D: NA
size: NA
V: TRBV18
J: TRBJ1-5
DNA: TGTGCCAGCTCACCAATGGGTCACAATCAGCCCCAGCATTTT
CDR3: CASSPMGHNQPQHF

D: TRBD1
size: NA
V: TRBV7-9
J: TRBJ2-1
DNA: TGTGCCAGCAGCACGGGACAGTCCTACAATGAGCAGTTCTTC
CDR3: CASSTGQSYNEQFF

D: NA
size: NA
V: TRBV10-1
J: TRBJ2-7
DNA: TGCGCCAGCAGTGAGACCAGGGGAACGTCAGAGCAGTACTTC
CDR3: CASSETRGTSEQYF

D: NA
size: many
V: TRBV4-3
J: TRBJ2-3
DNA: TGCGCCAGCAGCCGGAACAGGGTTTCCACAGATACGCAGTATTTT
CDR3: CASSRNRVSTDTQYF

D: NA
size: NA
V: TRBV20-1
J: TRBJ1-2
DNA: TGCAGTGCCAGGAGAGGGCGGGGGCAGCTACTTGGCTACACCTTC
CDR3: CSARRGRGQLLGYTF

D: NA
size: few
V: TRBV7-8
J: TRBJ1-1
DNA: TGTGCCAGCAGCCCCCAAGTAGGCACTGAAGCTTTCTTT
CDR3: CASSPQVGTEAFF

D: NA
size: NA
V: TRBV6-2/TRBV6-3
J: TRBJ2-3
DNA: TGTGCCAGCAGTTACTCAGGGTCCGGCACAGATACGCAGTATTTT
CDR3: CASSYSGSGTDTQYF

D: TRBD1
size: NA
V: TRBV5-4
J: TRBJ2-5
DNA: TGTGCCAGCAGCTCCACGGGACAGGGGATGGAGACCCAGTACTTC
CDR3: CASSSTGQGMETQYF

D: TRBD2
size: NA
V: TRBV29-1
J: TRBJ2-5
DNA: TGCAGCGTTGTCCGGGGAGGGTCGGAGACCCAGTACTTC
CDR3: CSVVRGGSETQYF

D: TRBD2
size: NA
V: TRBV9
J: TRBJ2-1
DNA: TGTGCCAGCAGCCTAAGCGGGGTTTGGTCCTACAATGAGCAGTTCTTC
CDR3: CASSLSGVWSYNEQFF

D: NA
size: NA
V: TRBV6-2/TRBV6-3
J: TRBJ1-2
DNA: TGTGCCAGCAGTTACATGTATCACAGCTACACCTTC
CDR3: CASSYMYHSYTF

D: TRBD1
size: NA
V: TRBV7-3
J: TRBJ2-4
DNA: TGTGCCAGCAGCTCCGGACAGGGGGCCAACATTCAGTACTTC
CDR3: CASSSGQGANIQYF

D: NA
size: few
V: TRBV7-6
J: TRBJ2-2
DNA: TGTGCCAGCAGCCTAACCACGGACACCGGGGAGCTGTTTTTT
CDR3: CASSLTTDTGELFF

D: TRBD1
size: NA
V: TRBV7-9
J: TRBJ1-1
DNA: TGTGCCAGCAGCTTATTACAGGGGGCAGGAGCGGCTTTCTTT
CDR3: CASSLLQGAGAAFF

D: NA
size: NA
V: TRBV5-6
J: TRBJ2-3
DNA: TGTGCCAGCAGCTTGAGGACCGGGGGGCCTCCAAGCACAGATACGCAGTATTTT
CDR3: CASSLRTGGPPSTDTQYF

D: NA
size: NA
V: TRBV20-1
J: TRBJ2-7
DNA: TGCAGTGCTAGAGAAGGACCGATGCGCGAGCAGTACTTC
CDR3: CSAREGPMREQYF

D: NA
size: few
V: TRBV12-3/TRBV12-4
J: TRBJ2-5
DNA: TGTGCCAGCAGTTTTAGGCTTGGGAGGTTAGGGACCCAGTACTTC
CDR3: CASSFRLGRLGTQYF

D: TRBD2
size: NA
V: TRBV5-1
J: TRBJ2-3
DNA: TGCGCCAGTGGGGCCGGGGGGGCCGAAGCAGATACGCAGTATTTT
CDR3: CASGAGGAEADTQYF

D: TRBD1
size: NA
V: TRBV7-2
J: TRBJ2-3
DNA: TGTGCCAGCAGCTTTGGACAGGGGGTAGATACGCAGTATTTT
CDR3: CASSFGQGVDTQYF

D: NA
size: few
V: TRBV7-6
J: TRBJ2-1
DNA: TGTGCCAGCACGGGGTGGGGGAATGAGCAGTTCTTC
CDR3: CASTGWGNEQFF

D: TRBD2
size: NA
V: TRBV7-3
J: TRBJ2-3
DNA: TGTGCCAGCAGCCGGGCCATCCCTAGCGGGGGTCGCACAGATACGCAGTATTTT
CDR3: CASSRAIPSGGRTDTQYF

D: NA
size: NA
V: TRBV6-1
J: TRBJ1-2
DNA: TGTGCCAGCAGGGCACCGACTAACTATGGCTACACCTTC
CDR3: CASRAPTNYGYTF

D: NA
size: NA
V: TRBV7-6
J: TRBJ2-3
DNA: TGTGCCAGCAGTTACTTCGGAGATACGCAGTATTTT
CDR3: CASSYFGDTQYF

D: NA
size: NA
V: TRBV11-3
J: TRBJ1-1
DNA: TGTGCCAGCAGCTTTTACTCGTCGATCGTTGAAGCTTTCTTT
CDR3: CASSFYSSIVEAFF

D: TRBD1
size: NA
V: TRBV6-5
J: TRBJ2-2
DNA: TGTGCCAGCAGCAGCGGGACAGGGGAGACCGGGGAGCTGTTTTTT
CDR3: CASSSGTGETGELFF

D: TRBD1
size: few
V: TRBV2
J: TRBJ2-1
DNA: TGTGCCAGCAGTGACGGCAGGGGGTGGGATGAGCAGTTCTTC
CDR3: CASSDGRGWDEQFF

D: TRBD1
size: few
V: TRBV7-6
J: TRBJ2-3
DNA: TGTGCCAGCAGCTTAGGGACAGGGCGGTTTACAGATACGCAGTATTTT
CDR3: CASSLGTGRFTDTQYF

D: TRBD1
size: NA
V: TRBV6-9
J: TRBJ2-2
DNA: TGTGCCAGCAGTCGAACAGGGGATGGGAGCGGGGAGCTGTTTTTT
CDR3: CASSRTGDGSGELFF

D: NA
size: NA
V: TRBV11-2
J: TRBJ2-5
DNA: TGTGCCAGCAGCTGGGGGGTCGGGACCCAGTACTTC
CDR3: CASSWGVGTQYF

D: NA
size: few
V: TRBV7-6
J: TRBJ2-2
DNA: TGTGCCAGCAGCGGAGGGGGGATTTCCACCGGGGAGCTGTTTTTT
CDR3: CASSGGGISTGELFF

D: NA
size: NA
V: TRBV27
J: TRBJ2-5
DNA: TGTGCCAGCAGTTTAGCGGGGCGGCGGACCCAGTACTTC
CDR3: CASSLAGRRTQYF

D: TRBD1
size: NA
V: TRBV15
J: TRBJ2-4
DNA: TGTGCCACCAGCAGAGATCCGAGGACAGGGGTCATTCAGTACTTC
CDR3: CATSRDPRTGVIQYF

D: NA
size: few
V: TRBV20-1
J: TRBJ2-1
DNA: TGCAGTAGACCGGGGGGCCCCGACAATGAGCAGTTCTTC
CDR3: CSRPGGPDNEQFF

D: NA
size: NA
V: TRBV7-6
J: TRBJ1-2
DNA: TGTGCCAGCAGCTTAGGAGGGGAGGGAGGCTACACCTTC
CDR3: CASSLGGEGGYTF

D: NA
size: few
V: TRBV7-2
J: TRBJ1-1
DNA: TGTGCCAGCAAAACTGGGGGCTTGGGCACTGAAGCTTTCTTT
CDR3: CASKTGGLGTEAFF

D: TRBD2
size: many
V: TRBV9
J: TRBJ2-7
DNA: TGTGCCAGCAGCGTCGGGGGGGCCCTAGCCGAGCAGTACTTC
CDR3: CASSVGGALAEQYF

D: NA
size: NA
V: TRBV2
J: TRBJ2-7
DNA: TGTGCCAGCAGTGGGCGGGAACAGGGGCCCTACGAGCAGTACTTC
CDR3: CASSGREQGPYEQYF

D: NA
size: NA
V: TRBV7-2
J: TRBJ1-6
DNA: TGTGCCAGCAGCGCCTCTACGGTTAATTCACCCCTCCACTTT
CDR3: CASSASTVNSPLHF

D: TRBD1
size: few
V: TRBV7-4
J: TRBJ1-5
DNA: TGTGCCAGCAGCAACCGGGACAGGTTAGGTCAGCCCCAGCATTTT
CDR3: CASSNRDRLGQPQHF

D: TRBD1
size: NA
V: TRBV4-3
J: TRBJ1-4
DNA: TGCGCCAGCAGCCAAGATTGGACAGGGGAAAGTAATGAAAAACTGTTTTTT
CDR3: CASSQDWTGESNEKLFF

D: TRBD1
size: few
V: TRBV5-1
J: TRBJ1-1
DNA: TGCGCCAGCAGCCCGACCGGACAGGGAGGCACTGAAGCTTTCTTT
CDR3: CASSPTGQGGTEAFF

D: NA
size: NA
V: TRBV12-3/TRBV12-4
J: TRBJ2-2
DNA: TGTGCCAGCAGTCCGAGGTCCCAAGGCACCGGGGAGCTGTTTTTT
CDR3: CASSPRSQGTGELFF

D: NA
size: NA
V: TRBV7-3
J: TRBJ2-3
DNA: TGTGCCAGCAGCTTCACGGGGGGCGCCCAAGATACGCAGTATTTT
CDR3: CASSFTGGAQDTQYF

D: NA
size: NA
V: TRBV15
J: TRBJ2-1
DNA: TGTGCCACCAGCAGAGAGTCCTCCTACAATGAGCAGTTCTTC
CDR3: CATSRESSYNEQFF

D: NA
size: few
V: TRBV18
J: TRBJ2-1
DNA: TGTGCCAGCTCATCGGGTAGAGGTGATGAGCAGTTCTTC
CDR3: CASSSGRGDEQFF

D: NA
size: few
V: TRBV7-2
J: TRBJ2-5
DNA: TGTGCCAGCAGCTTACTAGATTCGCCCGTGGAGACCCAGTACTTC
CDR3: CASSLLDSPVETQYF

D: NA
size: few
V: TRBV25-1
J: TRBJ2-5
DNA: TGTGCCAGCAGTGACAGGGGTAGAGGGCAAGAGACCCAGTACTTC
CDR3: CASSDRGRGQETQYF

D: TRBD1
size: few
V: TRBV20-1
J: TRBJ2-7
DNA: TGCAGTGCTAGAACATGGGACAGCACCTACGAGCAGTACTTC
CDR3: CSARTWDSTYEQYF

D: NA
size: few
V: TRBV6-5
J: TRBJ2-5
DNA: TGTGCCAGCAGTTACTCAGGGCAGGGACTCGAGACCCAGTACTTC
CDR3: CASSYSGQGLETQYF

D: TRBD2
size: few
V: TRBV27
J: TRBJ2-4
DNA: TGTGCCAGCAGTTTAGTAGCGGGGGGCTACATTCAGTACTTC
CDR3: CASSLVAGGYIQYF

D: TRBD1
size: NA
V: TRBV7-2
J: TRBJ1-3
DNA: TGTGCCAGCAGCTTTACCGGGACAGCCTCTGGAAACACCATATATTTT
CDR3: CASSFTGTASGNTIYF

D: NA
size: few
V: TRBV20-1
J: TRBJ1-1
DNA: TGCAGTGCTCGCCCCAACACTGAAGCTTTCTTT
CDR3: CSARPNTEAFF

D: NA
size: NA
V: TRBV20-1
J: TRBJ1-2
DNA: TGCAGTGCTAGAGATATTGCAGGGGCCAACTATGGCTACACCTTC
CDR3: CSARDIAGANYGYTF

D: NA
size: few
V: TRBV12-3/TRBV12-4
J: TRBJ1-2
DNA: TGTGCCAGCACTCCCGGGACCGGGTATGGCTACACCTTC
CDR3: CASTPGTGYGYTF

D: TRBD2
size: few
V: TRBV3-1
J: TRBJ2-3
DNA: TGTGCCAGCAGCCAATGGATGGCGGGGGTGGTTAGTACGAAGTATTTT
CDR3: CASSQWMAGVVSTKYF

D: NA
size: NA
V: TRBV10-1
J: TRBJ2-3
DNA: TGCGCCAGCAGTGACGCGACCACAGATACGCAGTATTTT
CDR3: CASSDATTDTQYF

D: NA
size: NA
V: TRBV5-1
J: TRBJ2-2
DNA: TGCGCCAGCAGCCAGACTAACAGGGAAACCGGGGAGCTGTTTTTT
CDR3: CASSQTNRETGELFF

D: NA
size: NA
V: TRBV5-4
J: TRBJ2-7
DNA: TGTGCCAGCAGCTTGGGGGGCGAACCCCTCGAGCAGTACTTC
CDR3: CASSLGGEPLEQYF

D: NA
size: NA
V: TRBV6-2/TRBV6-3
J: TRBJ1-2
DNA: TGTGCCAGCAGTTACTCGGCGGACCCCTATGGCTACACCTTC
CDR3: CASSYSADPYGYTF

D: TRBD2
size: NA
V: TRBV6-5
J: TRBJ2-1
DNA: TGTGCCAGCAGTTACTTCTTGGGGGGGACCGTCTACAATGAGCAGTTCTTC
CDR3: CASSYFLGGTVYNEQFF